This T cell receptor beta chain was observed in a study of blood T cell repertoires in COVID-19. Study-level information: Acute and convalescent COVID-19 specimens originated in the United States, Italy and Spain. Sample material is recorded as cDNA or gDNA derived from T cells, B-cell-depleted T cells, or PBMCs.

Assay: immunoSEQ multiplex PCR; the TCRdb copy retains only in-frame clones and omits some. The table lists fewer than 250,000 clones, roughly 80% of them singletons. Sequencing was carried out using peripheral blood. The clonotype originates from a woman in her fifties or sixties with acute or convalescent COVID-19.

The CDR3 here is CATRLTGRTEAFF. CDR3 sequence (DNA): TGTGCCACCAGATTGACAGGGCGCACTGAAGCTTTCTTT. The genes are TRBV24-1 and TRBJ1-1; 7 nucleotides line up with TRBD1. The CDR3 covers 13 residues. Trimming removed 7 bases from V and 4 bases from J; junction bases left unmatched: 5. Looked up from germline, CDR1 is KGHDR and CDR2 is SFDVKD.